This is a list of T cell receptor beta chains from one sample in a study of T cell responses to AZD1222 COVID-19 vaccine. TCRdb keeps only in-frame clones here, not all; method: immunoSEQ multiplex PCR. The profile covers 98,000 or so clones, with 86% appearing a single time and 3% to 4% taken by the ten largest. Here the sequenced sample was peripheral blood, taken on day 0 of AZD1222 vaccination. The origin of the receptors is an adult in good health. CDR3s include the opening cysteine and the closing phenylalanine or tryptophan. The D gene is left open where the match is weak. A row's size may be missing; if present it is once, few, many or a size class.

v_gene,j_gene,d_gene,abundance,CDR3nt,CDR3aa
TRBV29-1,TRBJ2-3,TRBD1,few,TGCAGCGTTCGCAGGACAGGACTCGCAGATACGCAGTATTTT,CSVRRTGLADTQYF
TRBV5-4,TRBJ2-5,-,-,TGTGCCAGCAGTTATGGGGCGGGAAACTTCCAAGAGACCCAGTACTTC,CASSYGAGNFQETQYF
TRBV5-8,TRBJ1-5,-,-,TGTGCCAGCAGCTTGGAATTCGGGGCAGTATCCCAGCCCCAGCATTTT,CASSLEFGAVSQPQHF
TRBV5-8,TRBJ2-4,-,-,TGTGCCAGCAGGGGCCAGGGTCGAAACATTCAGTACTTC,CASRGQGRNIQYF
TRBV6-5,TRBJ1-4,-,-,TGTGCCAGCAGTTATGGGACGGGGGGAAAACTGTTTTTT,CASSYGTGGKLFF
TRBV27,TRBJ1-1,TRBD1,-,TGTGCCAGCAGCAACCTCGCCGGGACAGCGAACACTGAAGCTTTCTTT,CASSNLAGTANTEAFF
TRBV5-1,TRBJ1-2,-,-,TGCGCCAGCACGGGAGACAGACTCTATGGCTACACCTTC,CASTGDRLYGYTF
TRBV6-5,TRBJ2-1,TRBD2,-,TGTGCCAGCAATGTCCGGACTAGTGGTGATGAGCAGTTCTTC,CASNVRTSGDEQFF
TRBV5-4,TRBJ2-2,TRBD2,-,TGTGCCAGCAGGACGGGACTAGCGGGGGGAAACACCGGGGAGCTGTTTTTT,CASRTGLAGGNTGELFF
TRBV6-5,TRBJ2-7,TRBD1,-,TGTGCCAGCAGATCCGGGACAGGGACCTACGAGCAGTACTTC,CASRSGTGTYEQYF
TRBV6-5,TRBJ1-4,-,-,TGTGCCAGCAGCCCGGGTACGAATGAAAAACTGTTTTTT,CASSPGTNEKLFF
TRBV7-6,TRBJ1-2,-,-,TGTGCCAGCAGCTCACAAAGCCGTTACAATCCCTATGGCTACACCTTC,CASSSQSRYNPYGYTF
TRBV5-4,TRBJ2-7,TRBD1,-,TGTGCCAGCAGCTTTGGACAGGGGAAGACCTACGAGCAGTACTTC,CASSFGQGKTYEQYF
TRBV27,TRBJ2-3,TRBD1,-,TGTGCCAGCAGTTTATTGTCGACAGGGGTATTCACAGATACGCAGTATTTT,CASSLLSTGVFTDTQYF
TRBV6-2/TRBV6-3,TRBJ2-7,TRBD2,once,TGTGCCAGCAGTTACCGTAGCGGGGGCCAGTCCTACGAGCAGTACTTC,CASSYRSGGQSYEQYF
TRBV2,TRBJ2-7,TRBD1,few,TGTGCCAGCCTAAGCAGGGGGGAGCAGTACTTC,CASLSRGEQYF
TRBV28,TRBJ2-4,-,few,TGTGCCAGCAGTTTTTCCCTAGGGCGAGGCATTCAGTACTTC,CASSFSLGRGIQYF
TRBV5-4,TRBJ1-2,TRBD1,-,TGTGCCAGCAGCTTGTTTCATGGGGGACAGGGGGCGTCCGGCTACACCTTC,CASSLFHGGQGASGYTF
TRBV6-5,TRBJ2-1,-,once,TGTGCCAGCAGGAAGGCCTACAATGAGCAGTTCTTC,CASRKAYNEQFF
TRBV12-5,TRBJ2-3,TRBD1,-,TGTGCTAGTGGCGTGGACAGGGGGGCAGATACGCAGTATTTT,CASGVDRGADTQYF
TRBV5-1,TRBJ2-3,TRBD1,-,TGCGCCAGCAGCTGGGGCGACAGGGGACCAGATACGCAGTATTTT,CASSWGDRGPDTQYF
TRBV4-1,TRBJ1-2,-,-,TGCGCCAGCAGCCAAGTAACCGCCCTTGACTATGGCTACACCTTC,CASSQVTALDYGYTF
TRBV2,TRBJ1-1,TRBD1,-,TGTGCCAGCAGGGGGACAGGGAACACTGAAGCTTTCTTT,CASRGTGNTEAFF
TRBV19,TRBJ2-1,-,-,TGTGCCAGTACCCCGACAGATCTCAATGAGCAGTTCTTC,CASTPTDLNEQFF
TRBV9,TRBJ1-4,-,-,TGTGCCAGCAGCTCGCGGGGCGCAACTAATGAAAAACTGTTTTTT,CASSSRGATNEKLFF
TRBV7-9,TRBJ2-7,-,few,TGTGCCAGCAGCTTCTTCATGGGGGAGCAGTACTTC,CASSFFMGEQYF
TRBV3-1/TRBV3-2,TRBJ2-5,-,once,TGTGCCAGCAGCCAAGTGAGGTTAGAGACCCAGTACTTC,CASSQVRLETQYF
TRBV2,TRBJ1-2,-,-,TGTGCCAGCAGTGAGAGGGCAGGGGCCCTCTATGGCTACACCTTC,CASSERAGALYGYTF
TRBV7-7,TRBJ2-7,TRBD1,-,TGTGCCAGCAGCCCATGGACAGGGAGCGAGCAGTACTTC,CASSPWTGSEQYF
TRBV28,TRBJ1-2,TRBD1,-,TGTGCCAGCAGTTTTCGACCCGAGACAGGGAATGGCTACACCTTC,CASSFRPETGNGYTF
TRBV4-2,TRBJ1-3,-,-,TGTGCCAGCAGCCAAGATCGGGGCGGATCCTCTGGAAACACCATATATTTT,CASSQDRGGSSGNTIYF
TRBV30,TRBJ1-6,-,-,TGTGCCTCCAGGACCTCCTATAATTCACCCCTCCACTTT,CASRTSYNSPLHF
TRBV30,TRBJ1-5,-,-,TGTGCCTGGACGACAAGTCCGAATCAGCCCCAGCATTTT,CAWTTSPNQPQHF
TRBV5-5,TRBJ1-2,-,-,TGTGCCAGCAGCGCGACTGGACAGCACTATGGCTACACCTTC,CASSATGQHYGYTF
TRBV15,TRBJ1-5,-,-,TGTGCCACCAGCGAAGACTTCGCCAAGAATCAGCCCCAGCATTTT,CATSEDFAKNQPQHF
TRBV7-9,TRBJ1-1,-,-,TGTGCCAGCAGCTTGGGTAGCACTGAAGCTTTCTTT,CASSLGSTEAFF
TRBV4-1,TRBJ1-6,TRBD1,once,TGCGCCAGCAGCCAAGTATACCTGGGGACAGGGTTTTCACCCCTCCACTTT,CASSQVYLGTGFSPLHF
TRBV19,TRBJ1-5,-,-,TGTGCCAGTTCCGAGGGATTGGGTCAGCCCCAGCATTTT,CASSEGLGQPQHF
TRBV6-2/TRBV6-3,TRBJ1-2,-,-,TGTGCCAGCAGTTACTCGAGTCAGTCCTATGGCTACACCTTC,CASSYSSQSYGYTF
TRBV5-1,TRBJ1-1,TRBD1,-,TGCGCCAGCAGCCCCCCGACAGGGCACACTGAAGCTTTCTTT,CASSPPTGHTEAFF
TRBV4-2,TRBJ2-7,-,-,TGTGCCAGCAGCCAAGACCGGGGGGACACCTACGAGCAGTACTTC,CASSQDRGDTYEQYF
TRBV19,TRBJ1-2,TRBD1,-,TGTGCCACCACTTCCAACCCGGGACAGGCGTATGGCTACACCTTC,CATTSNPGQAYGYTF
TRBV11-3,TRBJ2-3,-,once,TGTGCCAGCAGCCCCGGCGGGGACCGAGATTATACGCAGTATTTT,CASSPGGDRDYTQYF
TRBV28,TRBJ1-1,-,-,TGTGCCAGCAGTTTTGGGGTCCCGGGAGCTCTGTTT,CASSFGVPGALF
TRBV7-9,TRBJ1-5,-,-,TGTGCCAGCAGCTTGGACAATAGCAATCAGCCCCAGCATTTT,CASSLDNSNQPQHF
TRBV7-2,TRBJ2-3,TRBD2,-,TGTGCCAGCAGCCTGCAACTAGCGGGGGAGGGGACGTTTGGTGGAACGCAGTATTTT,CASSLQLAGEGTFGGTQYF
TRBV7-9,TRBJ1-2,-,-,TGTGCCAGCAGCTCCCAGACTTCGGGCTACACCTTC,CASSSQTSGYTF
TRBV6-6,TRBJ1-1,-,-,TGTGCCAGCAGGACGTTCCGAGGGTTGGCTGAAGCTTTCTTT,CASRTFRGLAEAFF
TRBV19,TRBJ1-1,TRBD1,-,TGTGCCAGTAGTATGGCCCCGGGACAGGTGAACACTGAAGCTTTCTTT,CASSMAPGQVNTEAFF
TRBV14,TRBJ1-3,-,-,TGTGCCAGCAGCCAAGAGCTACGTGGAAACACCATATATTTT,CASSQELRGNTIYF
TRBV28,TRBJ2-7,-,-,TGTGCCAGCAGCCGCGCCGGGGGCGGCTACGAGCAGTACTTC,CASSRAGGGYEQYF
TRBV19,TRBJ1-1,TRBD1,-,TGTGCCAGTAGTACAACAGGGGGCGTAACTGAAGCTTTCTTT,CASSTTGGVTEAFF
TRBV13,TRBJ1-1,TRBD1,-,TGTGCCAGCAGCTTAGGTCAGGGGGGATTGAACACTGAAGCTTTCTTT,CASSLGQGGLNTEAFF